The clone carrying this TCR beta chain came up once. The assay was immunoSEQ multiplex PCR, and TCRdb's table has in-frame clones only and misses some. The sample holds roughly 1.4 million clones, 98% seen once. These data belong to a study of shared clonotypes between healthy human individuals. CDR1 SGHRS and CDR2 YFSETQ come from the germline V gene. Trimming removed 6 bases at V and 6 bases at J, with 19 bases between. This CDR3 is 15 amino acids long. The clonotype comes from a man in his thirties or forties in good health. The sequencing sample was made of naive CD4+ T cells sorted from blood. The subset denotes: CD45RA+ positively selected. The J gene is TRBJ2-1, the V gene TRBV5-1; D is uncertain. The CDR3 coding sequence is TGCGCCAGCACAGAACAGCTACAAGGGCCCAATGAGCAGTTCTTC. This encodes CASTEQLQGPNEQFF.